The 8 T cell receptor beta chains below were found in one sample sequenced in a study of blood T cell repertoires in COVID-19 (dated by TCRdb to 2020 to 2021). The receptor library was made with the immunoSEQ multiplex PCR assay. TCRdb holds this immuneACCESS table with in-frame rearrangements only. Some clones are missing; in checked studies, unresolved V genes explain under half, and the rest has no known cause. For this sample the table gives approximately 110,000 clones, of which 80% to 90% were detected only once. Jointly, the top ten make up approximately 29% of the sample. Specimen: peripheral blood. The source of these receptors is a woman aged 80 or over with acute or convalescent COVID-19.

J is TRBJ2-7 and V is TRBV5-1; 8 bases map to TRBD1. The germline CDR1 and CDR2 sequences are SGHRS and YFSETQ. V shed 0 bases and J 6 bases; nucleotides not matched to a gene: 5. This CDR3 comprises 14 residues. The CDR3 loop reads CASSLVRTGLEQYF. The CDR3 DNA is TGCGCCAGCAGCTTGGTCCGGACAGGGCTCGAGCAGTACTTC.

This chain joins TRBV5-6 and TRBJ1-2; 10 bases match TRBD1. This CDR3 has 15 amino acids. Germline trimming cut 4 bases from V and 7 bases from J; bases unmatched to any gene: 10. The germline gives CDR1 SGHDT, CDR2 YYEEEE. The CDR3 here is CASSLLGQGRGGYTF. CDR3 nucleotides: TGTGCCAGCAGCCTACTGGGACAGGGGCGGGGTGGCTACACCTTC. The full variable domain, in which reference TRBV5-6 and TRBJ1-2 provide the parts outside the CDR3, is DAGVTQSPTHLIKTRGQQVTLRCSPKSGHDTVSWYQQALGQGPQFIFQYYEEEERQRGNFPDRFSGHQFPNYSSELNVNALLLGDSALYLCASSLLGQGRGGYTFGSGTRLTVV.

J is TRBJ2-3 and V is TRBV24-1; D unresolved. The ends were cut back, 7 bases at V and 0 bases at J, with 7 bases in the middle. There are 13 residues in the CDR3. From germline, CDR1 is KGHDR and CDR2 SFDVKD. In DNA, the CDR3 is TGTGCCACCAGCGGTCTTAGCACAGATACGCAGTATTTT. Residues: CATSGLSTDTQYF.

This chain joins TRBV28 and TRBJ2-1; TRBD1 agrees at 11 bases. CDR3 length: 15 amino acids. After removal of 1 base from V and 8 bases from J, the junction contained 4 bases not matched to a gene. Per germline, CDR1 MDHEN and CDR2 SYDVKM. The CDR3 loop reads CASSLLGTGGHEQFF. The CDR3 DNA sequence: TGTGCCAGCAGTTTATTAGGGACAGGGGGTCATGAGCAGTTCTTC.

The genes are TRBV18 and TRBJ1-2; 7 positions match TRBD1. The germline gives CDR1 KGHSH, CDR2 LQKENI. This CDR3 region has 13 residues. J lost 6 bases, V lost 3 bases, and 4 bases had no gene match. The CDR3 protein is CASSPPQGHGYTF. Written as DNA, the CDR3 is TGTGCCAGCTCACCGCCACAGGGGCATGGCTACACCTTC.

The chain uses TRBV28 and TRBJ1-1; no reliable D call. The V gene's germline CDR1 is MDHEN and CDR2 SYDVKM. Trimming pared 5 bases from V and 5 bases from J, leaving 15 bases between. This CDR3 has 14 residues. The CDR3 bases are TGTGCCAGCAGTACCCTCGCCGCGGCTACTGAAGCTTTCTTT. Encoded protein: CASSTLAAATEAFF.

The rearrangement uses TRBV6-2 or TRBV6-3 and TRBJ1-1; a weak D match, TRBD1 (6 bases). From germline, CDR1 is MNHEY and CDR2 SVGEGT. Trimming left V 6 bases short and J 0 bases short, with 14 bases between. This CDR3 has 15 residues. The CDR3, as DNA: TGTGCCAGCAGCAGTGCGACAGGTATGAACACTGAAGCTTTCTTT. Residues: CASSSATGMNTEAFF.

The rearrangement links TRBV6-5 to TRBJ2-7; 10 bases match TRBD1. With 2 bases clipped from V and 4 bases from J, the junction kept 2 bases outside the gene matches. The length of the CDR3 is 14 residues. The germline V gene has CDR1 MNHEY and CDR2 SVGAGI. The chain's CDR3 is CASSYGGQGYEQYF. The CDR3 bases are TGTGCCAGCAGTTACGGGGGACAGGGGTACGAGCAGTACTTC.